The TCR beta chain under discussion was sequenced for a study of monozygotic twins with inflammatory bowel disease. CDR1 and CDR2 (germline): SGDLS, YYNGEE. The CDR3 has 15 residues. TCRdb reprocessed the 5' RACE reads, keeping one entry per CDR3 protein, no DNA. The table for this sample gives about 440,000 distinct CDR3 sequences. Blood was drawn once per donor, and each sample measured 2.5 to 3 ml. The receptor's source is a human donor with ulcerative colitis or Crohn's disease, or a healthy co-twin of an affected twin (not recorded which). The V gene is TRBV9, the J gene TRBJ2-1; TCRdb selects TRBD1, and the lack of DNA leaves this call unchecked. The sequenced sample was blood. The CDR3 loop is CASSVGQLPYNEQFF.